The T cell receptor beta chain described here comes from a study of cytomegalovirus exposure and HLA in healthy donors. As concerns this clone: Its specificity is not known.

PCR used 60 Vbeta primers and 13 Jbeta primers. Sequencing was performed with immunoSEQ multiplex PCR; in TCRdb, only in-frame clones are kept and a portion is missing. This table has 100,000 to 150,000 clones, about three quarters appearing once. Germline V gene sequence: CDR1 SGHNT, CDR2 YYREEE (reference sequence). After removal of 3 bases from V and 2 bases from J, the junction contained 15 bases not matched to a gene. The CDR3 has 18 residues. Study-level points and caveats: With later analysis, a missense DCLRE1C variant became linked to TCR beta V- and J-gene trimming. Generally TCR sequences proved uncommon, though certain public TCRs appeared in numerous donors.

This TCR was recovered from a man in his sixties in good health and CMV-seropositive. The chain recombines TRBV5-4 with TRBJ2-3; TRBD2 matches at 7 bases. What was sequenced was PBMCs. CDR3 DNA: TGTGCCAGCAGCTCGGTTGGGGCGGGAGCATTGTCCACAGATACGCAGTATTTT. This sequence encodes CASSSVGAGALSTDTQYF. The full variable domain, with the rest looked up from reference TRBV5-4 and TRBJ2-3, is ETGVTQSPTHLIKTRGQQVTLRCSSQSGHNTVSWYQQALGQGPQFIFQYYREEENGRGNFPPRFSGLQFPNYSSELNVNALELDDSALYLCASSSVGAGALSTDTQYFGPGTRLTVL.